The clone carrying this T cell receptor (beta chain) was observed a handful of times. Its cognate antigen is unknown. CDR3 length: 15 residues. Per germline, CDR1 MNHEY and CDR2 SMNVEV (reference sequence). V was pared by 0 bases and J by 3 bases, with 11 bases between. The record originates from a study of cytomegalovirus exposure and HLA in healthy donors. Study results and caveats: Across all donors, roughly uniform sequencing depth was an assumption of the presence/absence analyses.

The PCR used 60 Vbeta and 13 Jbeta primers. Measured with immunoSEQ multiplex PCR; TCRdb has only the in-frame clones, and not every one. The table lists 150,000 to 200,000 clones, around 79% of them singletons. The sample was PBMCs. The V gene is TRBV27, the J gene TRBJ1-1; D call uncertain. This sequence was found in a woman between 45 and 65 years old in good health and CMV-seronegative. The DNA for the CDR3 is TGTGCCAGCAGTTTATCGATTCGAGGGTACACTGAAGCTTTCTTT. Amino acid sequence: CASSLSIRGYTEAFF.